These 7 T cell receptor beta chains were sequenced from one sample in a study of blood T cell repertoires in COVID-19. Profiling relied on immunoSEQ multiplex PCR, and the TCRdb table lists in-frame clones only, not all of them. The table records around 100,000 clones, approximately 88% of them present only once. Material for sequencing was peripheral blood. All receptors come from a man older than 75 with acute or convalescent COVID-19.

This clone was observed once. The rearrangement links TRBV7-2 to TRBJ2-1, with 13 bases lining up with TRBD2. CDR3 length equals 16 residues. Germline-derived CDR1 and CDR2 are SGHTA and FQGNSA. V shed 3 bases and J 5 bases; nucleotides not matched to a gene: 4. The CDR3 DNA sequence: TGTGCCAGCAGCTTGGTGGGGACTAGCGGGAACAATGAGCAGTTCTTC. Protein sequence: CASSLVGTSGNNEQFF.

This clone has a handful of counts. The chain recombines TRBV28 with TRBJ1-2; D unresolved. The CDR3 is made up of 12 amino acids. Between the trimmed V and J ends, which lost 6 bases and 4 bases, there was a span of 9 bases. CDR1 and CDR2 from the germline V gene are MDHEN and SYDVKM. CDR3: CASRTQSYGYTF. The CDR3 region has the DNA TGTGCCAGCAGAACACAGTCCTATGGCTACACCTTC.

The chain employs TRBV20-1 and TRBJ2-5, with 7 nucleotides matching TRBD2. This CDR3 has 11 residues. The germline gives CDR1 DFQATT, CDR2 SNEGSKA (reference sequence). The V gene end was trimmed by 6 bases and the J gene end by 5 bases; junction bases not matched to a gene: 3. For the CDR3, the DNA is TGCAGTGCAACTAGCGCGGAGACCCAGTACTTC. Translation: CSATSAETQYF.

The J gene is TRBJ2-7, the V gene TRBV6-6, with a weak D call TRBD2 (7 bases). The CDR3 is 14 amino acids. Trimming cost V 8 bases and J 3 bases, with 17 bases left between them. Germline-derived CDR1 and CDR2 are MNHNY and SVGAGI (reference sequence). CDR3 loop: CASARGGEVYEQYF. The CDR3 nucleotides read TGTGCCAGCGCAAGGGGGGGTGAGGTCTACGAGCAGTACTTC.

The V call is TRBV4-1, the J call TRBJ1-6; 8 nucleotides align to TRBD1. The CDR3 extends over 15 amino acids. Germline-derived CDR1 and CDR2 are MGHRA and YSYEKL. J lost 9 bases, V lost 0 bases, and 4 bases had no gene match. CDR3 sequence: CASSQDTGGTSPLHF. CDR3 sequence (DNA): TGCGCCAGCAGCCAAGATACAGGGGGGACTTCACCCCTCCACTTT.

This chain links TRBV4-1 with TRBJ1-2; 8 bases match TRBD1. The CDR3 is 18 amino acids. The V gene's germline CDR1 is MGHRA and CDR2 YSYEKL. The ends lost 0 bases at V and 5 bases at J; junction bases unmatched: 14. The CDR3 DNA sequence: TGCGCCAGCAGCCAAGAGCTCACAGGGGGGTACGGGCGGTATGGCTACACCTTC. Amino acid sequence: CASSQELTGGYGRYGYTF.

The V and J genes are TRBV5-5 and TRBJ2-7, with a tentative D call TRBD1 (6 bases). This CDR3 contains 13 residues. Germline assignment: CDR1 SGHKS and CDR2 YYEKEE (reference sequence). V dropped 0 bases and J dropped 6 bases, with 10 bases sitting between them. The CDR3 spells CASSLGQGPEQYF. The DNA of the CDR3 is TGTGCCAGCAGCTTGGGGCAGGGGCCCGAGCAGTACTTC.